The rows below give T cell receptor beta chains drawn from one sample of a study of CD8 T cells in Susac syndrome. TCRdb itself ran the immunoSEQ multiplex PCR reads through MiXCR, one entry per CDR3 protein. The repertoire holds about 140,000 distinct CDR3 sequences, with roughly 94% as singletons. Sequenced sample: CD8+ T cells from PBMCs. The receptors derive from a human donor in good health. The CDR3 runs from the conserved cysteine through the conserved F or W. A D gene is named only where the DNA matches it firmly. Not all rows give a size; the values are once, few, many and, for expanded clones, a class.

cdr3_aa cdr3_nt j_call clone_size v_call d_call
CASSDVGISLDTQYF TGTGCCAGCAGCGATGTTGGGATCTCACTAGATACGCAGTATTTT TRBJ2-3 . TRBV11-2 .
CASSLGTALYEQYF TGTGCCAGCTCACTCGGGACGGCACTATACGAGCAGTACTTC TRBJ2-7 . TRBV18 .
CASSQDRSGRAYPETQYF TGCGCCAGCAGCCAAGACAGGAGCGGGAGGGCCTACCCGGAGACCCAGTACTTC TRBJ2-5 . TRBV4-3 TRBD2
CASSAGTVTNYEQYF TGTGCCAGCAGCGCCGGGACAGTTACTAACTACGAGCAGTACTTC TRBJ2-7 . TRBV9 TRBD1
CASSPRNYEQFF TGTGCCAGCAGCCCTCGTAACTATGAGCAGTTCTTC TRBJ2-1 . TRBV7-2 .
CASSAGSGNTIYF TGTGCCAGCAGCGCGGGCTCTGGAAACACCATATATTTT TRBJ1-3 . TRBV13 .
CASSLGTGGEQYF TGTGCCAGCAGCCTAGGGACAGGGGGCGAGCAGTACTTC TRBJ2-7 . TRBV9 TRBD1
CASSLEYDIHAQYF TGTGCCAGCAGCTTAGAGTACGACATCCATGCGCAGTATTTT TRBJ2-3 . TRBV11-2 .
CVPEGRKQNTIYF TGTGTCCCCGAGGGCCGAAAGCAAAACACCATATATTTT TRBJ1-3 . TRBV15 .
CASSFERDGDEQFF TGTGCCAGCAGTTTCGAGCGGGATGGCGATGAGCAGTTCTTC TRBJ2-1 . TRBV28 TRBD2
CASSYREGYGYTF TGTGCCAGCAGTTACAGGGAAGGCTATGGCTACACCTTC TRBJ1-2 . TRBV7-3 .
CASSQGTSGLVSYEQYF TGTGCCAGCAGCCAAGGGACTAGCGGGTTAGTATCCTACGAGCAGTACTTC TRBJ2-7 . TRBV4-2 TRBD2
CASSPGGRASYEQYF TGTGCCAGCTCACCAGGCGGGAGGGCCTCCTACGAGCAGTACTTC TRBJ2-7 once TRBV18 TRBD2
CASSKASGMAYEQYF TGTGCCAGCAGCAAAGCTAGCGGGATGGCCTACGAGCAGTACTTC TRBJ2-7 . TRBV4-2 TRBD2
CASSPAGGRRQETQYF TGTGCCAGCAGCCCTGCCGGCGGGAGACGTCAAGAGACCCAGTACTTC TRBJ2-5 . TRBV7-6 TRBD2
CASSQVESSGETQYF TGTGCCAGCAGCCAAGTGGAAAGCAGCGGGGAGACCCAGTACTTC TRBJ2-5 . TRBV3-1 .
CASSLPDGGSYEQYF TGTGCCAGCAGCCTACCCGACGGAGGCTCCTACGAGCAGTACTTC TRBJ2-7 . TRBV4-2 .
CSADTLLLRDTQYF TGCAGTGCTGATACTCTCTTATTGAGAGATACGCAGTATTTT TRBJ2-3 . TRBV20-1 .
CSVEGGGMSGRTNEQFF TGCAGCGTTGAGGGGGGCGGGATGAGCGGGAGGACAAATGAGCAGTTCTTC TRBJ2-1 . TRBV29-1 TRBD2
CSAWDSSYNEQFF TGCAGCGCCTGGGACTCCTCCTACAATGAGCAGTTCTTC TRBJ2-1 . TRBV29-1 .
CSARGSGTYYEQYF TGCAGTGCTAGAGGTAGCGGGACATACTACGAGCAGTACTTC TRBJ2-7 . TRBV20-1 TRBD2
CASSLGQGAPIRAFF TGCGCCAGCAGCCTAGGACAGGGGGCGCCTATTCGGGCTTTCTTT TRBJ1-1 once TRBV4-1 TRBD1
CASSPDYEQYF TGTGCCAGCTCACCTGACTACGAGCAGTACTTC TRBJ2-7 few TRBV28 .
CASSQKKETQYF TGTGCCAGCAGCCAGAAAAAAGAGACCCAGTACTTC TRBJ2-5 once TRBV7-9 .
CSVWTTDYEQYF TGCAGCGTGTGGACGACTGATTACGAGCAGTACTTC TRBJ2-7 . TRBV29-1 .
CASSSPPTAGNEQFF TGTGCCAGCAGCTCACCCCCGACAGCAGGCAATGAGCAGTTCTTC TRBJ2-1 . TRBV7-2 .
CASSPRTSGQETQYF TGTGCCAGCAGCCCTCGGACTAGCGGCCAAGAGACCCAGTACTTC TRBJ2-5 few TRBV13 TRBD2
CASSFGTGWDTQYF TGTGCCAGCAGTTTCGGGACAGGGTGGGATACGCAGTATTTT TRBJ2-3 . TRBV28 TRBD1
CASSIALAGSYNEQFF TGTGCCAGTAGTATAGCGCTAGCGGGATCCTACAATGAGCAGTTCTTC TRBJ2-1 . TRBV19 TRBD2
CSVENRGYGYTF TGCAGCGTTGAAAACAGGGGCTATGGCTACACCTTC TRBJ1-2 . TRBV29-1 TRBD1
CASSYLANQGDGELFF TGTGCCAGCAGTTACTTAGCAAATCAGGGCGACGGGGAGCTGTTTTTT TRBJ2-2 . TRBV6-5 .
CATSSPKGINTDTQYF TGTGCCACCAGCAGTCCAAAGGGGATTAACACAGATACGCAGTATTTT TRBJ2-3 . TRBV15 .
CSAPGLADYEQYF TGCAGTGCTCCGGGACTAGCGGACTACGAGCAGTACTTC TRBJ2-7 . TRBV20-1 TRBD2
CATSRGEGTGGLEQFF TGTGCCACCAGCAGAGGTGAAGGGACAGGGGGCCTTGAGCAGTTCTTC TRBJ2-1 . TRBV15 TRBD1
CASSQDDLAAPPDEQFF TGTGCCAGCAGCCAAGATGATCTAGCGGCCCCCCCGGATGAGCAGTTCTTC TRBJ2-1 . TRBV3-1 TRBD2
CASSLLVQISGNTIYF TGTGCCAGCAGTTTATTAGTCCAGATCTCTGGAAACACCATATATTTT TRBJ1-3 . TRBV28 .
CSARGQGYEQYF TGCAGTGCTAGAGGACAGGGTTACGAGCAGTACTTC TRBJ2-7 few TRBV20-1 TRBD1
CSAPGNTEAFF TGCAGCGCCCCAGGGAACACTGAAGCTTTCTTT TRBJ1-1 . TRBV29-1 .
CSATIISYEQYF TGCAGTGCAACGATTATATCCTACGAGCAGTACTTC TRBJ2-7 . TRBV20-1 .
CASHREAEAFF TGTGCCAGCCACAGGGAAGCTGAAGCTTTCTTT TRBJ1-1 . TRBV5-4 .
CAKLDKPFSPSPQHF TGTGCCAAACTGGACAAGCCGTTTTCCCCGTCGCCCCAGCATTTT TRBJ1-5 . TRBV7-3 .
CASSQGAPSTDTQYF TGCGCCAGCAGCCAAGGGGCCCCTAGCACAGATACGCAGTATTTT TRBJ2-3 . TRBV4-1 .
CASSLAGGEETQYF TGCGCCAGCAGCTTGGCGGGAGGGGAAGAGACCCAGTACTTC TRBJ2-5 . TRBV5-1 TRBD2
CASSLPGQDNEQFF TGTGCCAGCAGCTTACCAGGGCAAGACAATGAGCAGTTCTTC TRBJ2-1 . TRBV7-2 .
CASSLNLAGRTDTQYF TGTGCCAGCAGCTTAAATCTAGCGGGGCGCACAGATACGCAGTATTTT TRBJ2-3 . TRBV7-8 TRBD2
CAGVGANVLTF TGTGCCGGAGTGGGGGCCAACGTCCTGACTTTC TRBJ2-6 . TRBV2 .
CAWSVSRVARSYEQYF TGTGCCTGGAGTGTGAGTCGGGTAGCGAGGTCCTACGAGCAGTACTTC TRBJ2-7 . TRBV30 .
CASSLRQGSDTQYF TGTGCCAGCAGCTTGCGCCAGGGCTCAGATACGCAGTATTTT TRBJ2-3 . TRBV13 .
CASSYSELAGETQYF TGTGCCAGCAGTTACTCAGAACTAGCGGGAGAGACCCAGTACTTC TRBJ2-5 . TRBV6-5 TRBD2
CASSELRAGDEQFF TGTGCCAGCAGCGAGCTTCGGGCGGGCGATGAGCAGTTCTTC TRBJ2-1 . TRBV5-6 .
CSAVEAWGQPQHF TGCAGTGCTGTGGAGGCATGGGGCCAGCCCCAGCATTTT TRBJ1-5 once TRBV20-1 .
CASSPPRPSGETQYF TGTGCCAGCAGCCCCCCCCGGCCTAGCGGAGAGACCCAGTACTTC TRBJ2-5 . TRBV7-9 TRBD2
CAWGWTLVGGELFF TGTGCCTGGGGATGGACCCTGGTGGGCGGGGAGCTGTTTTTT TRBJ2-2 . TRBV30 .